The entry below describes one T cell receptor (beta chain). This sample stems from a study of blood T cell repertoires in COVID-19. In the study overall: From the United States, Italy and Spain came samples of acute and convalescent COVID-19. In each case, the material was cDNA or gDNA derived from T cells, B-cell-depleted T cells, or PBMCs.

As processed by the authors: Amplification of reference gene primers provided the estimated nucleated cell counts. Here immunoSEQ multiplex PCR was the method, and the copy in TCRdb shows in-frame clones only, minus some. The DNA was the basis for D and trimming; V, J and clone size are from that table. The table has 140,000 or so clones, 80% to 90% seen once. The CDR3 is 14 amino acids. The V segment lost 5 bases and the J segment 7 bases; nucleotides outside the gene matches: 3. Germline CDR1 reads MNHNY; CDR2 reads SVGAGI (reference sequence). This TCR derives from a man aged 50 to 59 who had recovered from COVID-19. The chain is built from TRBV6-6 and TRBJ1-6; 9 positions agree with TRBD1. What was sequenced was peripheral blood. The CDR3 sequence is CASSTGGLNSPLHF. DNA for the CDR3: TGTGCCAGCAGTACAGGGGGCCTCAATTCACCCCTCCACTTT.